The following is a TCR beta chain sequence with its context. The antigen remains unidentified. This sample includes further DNA sequences coding for the same CDR3. Looked up from germline, CDR1 is SGHTA and CDR2 is FQGNSA. V was clipped by 4 bases and J by 4 bases, with 8 bases between them. The CDR3 consists of 13 residues. This specimen comes from a study of shared clonotypes between healthy human individuals. Across the whole study: Donor ages ranged 18 to 49 years: a couple of women, a few men. Each donor had three CD4 naive, three CD4 memory, two CD8 naive and one CD8 memory plate. Broader study findings: Generally, naive subsets came out with larger estimated richness than memory subsets. A handful of donors had around 5% of their naive CD4 clonotypes in common.

The data were produced by immunoSEQ multiplex PCR, yet TCRdb's version contains in-frame clones alone and is incomplete. The sample includes some 2.3 million clones, 90% to 95% of them seen just once. The rearrangement uses TRBV7-2 and TRBJ2-1, with unresolved D. This clonotype was obtained from a man younger than 35 in good health. Some clones in this sample may be carry-over from other donors' samples. Sequencing was done on a sample of naive CD4+ T cells from PBMCs. The sample's subset: CD45RA+ positively selected. This CDR3 reads CASSSGGYNEQFF. CDR3 bases: TGTGCCAGCAGCTCTGGCGGATACAATGAGCAGTTCTTC.